These 20 T cell receptor beta chains were all obtained from the same sample, sequenced in a study of blood T cell repertoires in COVID-19. Here immunoSEQ multiplex PCR was the method, and the copy in TCRdb shows in-frame clones only, minus some. In the table there are 77,000 or so clones, roughly 70% of which are singletons. The specimen sequenced was peripheral blood. The receptors were gathered from a human donor with acute or convalescent COVID-19. The donor label of this sample is uncertain.

This clone was counted a few times. This chain links TRBV19 with TRBJ1-1; D is possibly TRBD1 (5 bases). This CDR3 has 13 residues. The germline gives CDR1 LNHDA, CDR2 SQIVND (reference sequence). V lost 7 bases, J lost 7 bases, and 16 bases lay in between. The DNA of the CDR3 is TGTGCCAGTATACCGGGGGGAGGTTATGAAGCTTTCTTT. Its protein is CASIPGGGYEAFF.

The V and J genes are TRBV27 and TRBJ2-3, with 9 bases lining up with TRBD2. After removal of 2 bases from V and 0 bases from J, the junction contained 3 bases not matched to a gene. Germline values: CDR1 MNHEY, CDR2 SMNVEV (reference sequence). This CDR3 region has 16 residues. CDR3 loop: CASSLGLAGSTDTQYF. The CDR3 DNA is TGTGCCAGCAGTTTAGGCCTAGCGGGGAGCACAGATACGCAGTATTTT.

CDR3 loop: CASGGTGNTGELFF. The CDR3 bases are TGTGCCAGCGGGGGGACAGGGAACACCGGGGAGCTGTTTTTT. The rearrangement joins TRBV25-1 to TRBJ2-2, with 8 bases lining up with TRBD1. V trimming: 8 bases; J trimming: 1 base; junction bases outside the gene matches: 3. Per the germline V gene, CDR1 is MGHDK and CDR2 is SYGVNS. CDR3 length: 14 amino acids.

The chain employs TRBV5-1 and TRBJ2-4; TRBD1 might be the D (5 bases). The ends were cut back, 0 bases at V and 15 bases at J, with 19 bases in the middle. The CDR3 is 14 amino acids. The V gene's germline CDR1 is SGHRS and CDR2 YFSETQ. CDR3 region: CASSLGQPDFPLYF. The CDR3 nucleotides are TGCGCCAGCAGCTTGGGACAGCCTGACTTTCCTCTGTACTTC.

CDR3 nucleotide sequence: TGTGCCAGCAGCCCGACAGGCTCGATGAGTTCCGGAAACACCATATATTTT. Translated, it gives CASSPTGSMSSGNTIYF. The chain carries TRBV9 and TRBJ1-3, with a weak D call TRBD1 (6 bases). Between the trimmed V and J ends, which lost 4 bases and 4 bases, there was a span of 21 bases. The CDR3 contains 17 residues. Germline-derived CDR1 and CDR2 are SGDLS and YYNGEE.

The chain couples TRBV20-1 to TRBJ1-1; 7 bases map to TRBD1. The length of the CDR3 is 11 residues. CDR1 DFQATT and CDR2 SNEGSKA come from the germline V gene (reference sequence). In DNA form, the CDR3 reads TGCAGCCGCTTCGACAGGGTACGGGCTTTCTTT. It specifies CSRFDRVRAFF.

The rearrangement uses TRBV29-1 and TRBJ1-1, with 8 positions matching TRBD1. Trimming at V came to 6 bases and at J to 3 bases, leaving 6 bases not matched to a gene. The CDR3 loop spans 13 amino acids. The germline V gene encodes CDR1 SQVTM and CDR2 ANQGSEA. The CDR3 protein is CSVRRGRDTEAFF. In DNA, the CDR3 is TGCAGCGTACGCAGGGGGCGGGACACTGAAGCTTTCTTT. Combining the CDR3 with reference TRBV29-1 and TRBJ1-1 gives the whole variable domain SAVISQKPSRDICQRGTSLTIQCQVDSQVTMMFWYRQQPGQSLTLIATANQGSEATYESGFVIDKFPISRPNLTFSTLTVSNMSPEDSSIYLCSVRRGRDTEAFFGQGTRLTVV.

The chain uses TRBV30 and TRBJ1-4, with 9 bases lining up with TRBD1. The J segment lost 5 bases and the V segment lost 2 bases, leaving 3 bases of the junction unmatched. The germline gives CDR1 GTSNPN, CDR2 SVGIG (reference sequence). The CDR3 spans 14 residues. The CDR3 protein is CAWSTGTGNEKLFF. The CDR3 DNA reads as TGTGCCTGGAGTACCGGGACAGGGAATGAAAAACTGTTTTTT.

The gene calls are TRBV14 and TRBJ1-3, with 7 bases matching TRBD1. The CDR3 length is 17 residues. The J segment lost 0 bases and the V segment lost 0 bases, leaving 5 bases of the junction unmatched. Germline assignment: CDR1 SGHDN and CDR2 FVKESK. DNA of the CDR3: TGTGCCAGCAGCCAAGATTGGGGACAGCGCTCTGGAAACACCATATATTTT. Translated: CASSQDWGQRSGNTIYF.

V and J are TRBV2 and TRBJ2-7; D is unresolved. The CDR3 spans 13 residues. V shed 1 base and J shed 7 bases, with 11 bases lying between them. The germline CDR1 and CDR2 sequences are SNHLY and FYNNEI. In nucleotides, the CDR3 is TGTGCCAGCAGTGAAGAACACCTTACGGAGCAGTACTTC. Amino acids: CASSEEHLTEQYF.

This rearrangement joins TRBV5-8 to TRBJ2-1; 8 nucleotides agree with TRBD2. Germline lookup yields CDR1 SGHTS and CDR2 YDEGEE. This CDR3 region has 18 residues. J was trimmed by 4 bases and V by 4 bases; bases with no gene match: 16. The CDR3 bases are TGTGCCAGCAGCCCGTGGGGGGGAGCGGGGGACGGTTACAATGAGCAGTTCTTC. Protein product: CASSPWGGAGDGYNEQFF. Together with reference TRBV5-8 and TRBJ2-1, the CDR3 gives the full variable domain: EAGVTQSPTHLIKTRGQQATLRCSPISGHTSVYWYQQALGLGLQFLLWYDEGEERNRGNFPPRFSGRQFPNYSSELNVNALELEDSALYLCASSPWGGAGDGYNEQFFGPGTRLTVL.

This clone occurred a few times. The chain couples TRBV28 to TRBJ2-5, with TRBD2 identical over 8 bases. The ends lost 2 bases at V and 4 bases at J; junction bases unmatched: 6. Germline CDR1 is MDHEN and CDR2 is SYDVKM. This CDR3 is 15 amino acids long. CDR3 in DNA: TGTGCCAGCAGTTTAGGCGGGAGGTCCCGAGAGACCCAGTACTTC. Amino acids: CASSLGGRSRETQYF.

The J gene is TRBJ2-7, the V gene TRBV9; the D is unclear. V was trimmed by 5 bases and J by 6 bases, leaving 15 bases between them. The CDR3 totals 13 residues. CDR1 is SGDLS and CDR2 is YYNGEE in the germline V gene. The CDR3 nucleotides are TGTGCCAGCAGTCCCGAGGTTCTGGGCGAGCAGTACTTC. Translated, it gives CASSPEVLGEQYF.

Here the CDR3 reads CASSPGQEGNGYTF. The DNA of the CDR3 is TGTGCCAGCTCACCGGGGCAGGAAGGCAATGGCTACACCTTC. V usage is TRBV18 and J usage is TRBJ1-2; D might be TRBD1 (5 bases). The CDR3 is 14 amino acids. Germline loops: CDR1 KGHSH, CDR2 LQKENI. V dropped 3 bases and J dropped 6 bases, with 14 bases sitting between them.

DNA for the CDR3: TGTGCCAGCAATTTTGGGACAGGGGGATTTAATGAAAAACTGTTTTTT. Translation gives CASNFGTGGFNEKLFF. This chain uses TRBV7-9 with TRBJ1-4; 11 bases are a match to TRBD1. Germline trimming cut 7 bases from V and 4 bases from J; bases unmatched to any gene: 8. The CDR3 has 16 residues. In germline, CDR1 is SEHNR, CDR2 FQNEAQ (reference sequence).

The chain uses TRBV19 and TRBJ2-1; a possible D gene is TRBD1 (5 bases). Trimming took off 3 bases at V and 0 bases at J, with 15 bases between the two ends. Germline loops: CDR1 LNHDA, CDR2 SQIVND (reference sequence). This CDR3 contains 17 residues. The CDR3 loop is CASSIFGHLSSYNEQFF. The CDR3 DNA follows: TGTGCCAGTAGTATTTTCGGACATTTGAGCTCCTACAATGAGCAGTTCTTC.

The chain combines TRBV19 with TRBJ2-5; the D gene is possibly TRBD1 (5 bases). The CDR3 extends over 11 amino acids. Germline CDR1 LNHDA, CDR2 SQIVND (reference sequence). Trimming stripped 10 bases from V and 2 bases from J, with 8 bases between. In DNA, the CDR3 is TGTGCCACAGGGATACAAGAGACCCAGTACTTC. This encodes CATGIQETQYF.

This clone was found once. CDR3 coding DNA: TGTGCCAGCAGCTTAGGACTAGCGGTCGCGAACACCGGGGAGCTGTTTTTT. Encoded protein: CASSLGLAVANTGELFF. The chain joins TRBV7-2 to TRBJ2-2, with 9 bases that match TRBD2. After removal of 1 base from V and 0 bases from J, the junction contained 3 bases not matched to a gene. The germline V gene encodes CDR1 SGHTA and CDR2 FQGNSA. The CDR3 has 17 residues.

The chain links TRBV3-1 (or the pseudogene TRBV3-2) to TRBJ2-2; TRBD2 matches 11 bases. The V and J ends lost 3 bases and 4 bases, in that order; junction bases with no gene match: 4. CDR1 is LGHDT, CDR2 YNNKEL, per germline (reference sequence). CDR3 length: 16 residues. Here the CDR3 reads CASSHLAGGVTGELFF. In nucleotides, the CDR3 is TGTGCCAGCAGCCATCTAGCGGGGGGCGTCACCGGGGAGCTGTTTTTT.

The V call is TRBV10-2, the J call TRBJ1-1; 10 bases map to TRBD1. The germline V gene encodes CDR1 WSHSY and CDR2 SAAADI. The CDR3 length is 16 residues. The J segment lost 6 bases and the V segment lost 1 base, leaving 8 bases of the junction unmatched. CDR3 bases: TGCGCCAGCAGTGAGTTCTACGGGGGGACAGGGGCTGAAGCTTTCTTT. It encodes CASSEFYGGTGAEAFF.